Below, 22 T cell receptor beta chains from the same sample are listed, as sequenced in a study of PD-L1 blockade in urothelial cancer. The time point denotes: pretreatment peripheral blood. Sequenced by immunoSEQ multiplex PCR; TCRdb stores in-frame clones only, minus some. The table records roughly 90,000 clones, roughly nine tenths of them present only once. Sequences were derived from PBMCs, sampled around atezolizumab (anti-PD-L1) treatment. Receptors originate from a woman at least 80 years old with urothelial cancer.

The CDR3 loop reads CASSLLAGFAGEQFF. CDR3 bases: TGTGCCAGCAGTTTACTAGCGGGATTTGCGGGTGAGCAGTTCTTC. The genes are TRBV27 and TRBJ2-1; 9 bases map to TRBD2. The germline V gene has CDR1 MNHEY and CDR2 SMNVEV (reference sequence). This CDR3 has 15 amino acids. The J segment lost 9 bases and the V segment lost 2 bases, leaving 8 bases of the junction unmatched.

V gene TRBV11-2 combines with J gene TRBJ1-1, with D uncertain. Germline values: CDR1 SGHAT, CDR2 FQNNGV. The CDR3 runs 13 residues. The V and J ends lost 3 bases and 6 bases respectively, with 11 bases between them. This CDR3 is CASSFGLRAEAFF. CDR3 coding DNA: TGTGCCAGCAGCTTTGGTTTACGGGCTGAAGCTTTCTTT.

The count of this clone is one. This chain connects TRBV30 to TRBJ1-5, with no clear D. Germline lookup yields CDR1 GTSNPN and CDR2 SVGIG (reference sequence). V gave up 0 bases and J gave up 6 bases, with 18 bases separating them. The CDR3 runs to 16 residues. The CDR3, as DNA: TGTGCCTGGAGTGTTTTCGGGGTAGAGAGCGGTCAGCCCCAGCATTTT. Its translation is CAWSVFGVESGQPQHF.

The CDR3 nucleotides are TGTGCCAGCAGAGGGGTTAAGGATACTGAAGCTTTCTTT. Residues: CASRGVKDTEAFF. V and J are TRBV27 and TRBJ1-1, with D possibly matching TRBD1 (5 bases). The CDR3 spans 13 residues. Germline values: CDR1 MNHEY, CDR2 SMNVEV (reference sequence). V was shortened by 6 bases and J by 5 bases, with 13 bases between the two germline ends.

The chain links TRBV7-9 to TRBJ2-3; D gene uncertain. The CDR3 length is 14 residues. V dropped 2 bases and J dropped 2 bases, with 8 bases sitting between them. Germline CDR1 and CDR2: SEHNR and FQNEAQ (reference sequence). The CDR3 bases are TGTGCCAGCAGCTTAAACAGACCCACAGATACGCAGTATTTT. It specifies CASSLNRPTDTQYF.

The DNA for the CDR3 is TGTGCCAGCAGTCCCCGACGGGGAAGAGTCGATGAGCAGTTCTTC. Protein sequence: CASSPRRGRVDEQFF. The chain recombines TRBV27 with TRBJ2-1; tentatively, D is TRBD2 (5 bases). Deletions cut 5 bases from V and 8 bases from J, with 19 bases between. The CDR3 sequence is 15 residues long. The germline V gene has CDR1 MNHEY and CDR2 SMNVEV (reference sequence).

This chain joins TRBV27 and TRBJ2-4, with TRBD1 identical over 7 bases. The CDR3 runs to 14 residues. The trim removed 2 bases at V and 7 bases at J, leaving 5 bases unmatched. Germline loops: CDR1 MNHEY, CDR2 SMNVEV (reference sequence). CDR3 sequence: CASSLMDRLNIQYF. The CDR3 region has the DNA TGTGCCAGCAGTTTAATGGACAGGTTGAACATTCAGTACTTC.

The chain employs TRBV27 and TRBJ2-7; D is perhaps TRBD2 (7 bases). Germline values: CDR1 MNHEY, CDR2 SMNVEV (reference sequence). This CDR3 spans 16 amino acids. Trimming cost V 7 bases and J 0 bases, with 19 bases left between them. CDR3 DNA sequence: TGTGCCAGCATCCTCTTCGGGGGGCAGAGCTCCTACGAGCAGTACTTC. It is translated as CASILFGGQSSYEQYF.

V usage is TRBV27 and J usage is TRBJ2-7; TRBD1 agrees at 7 bases. The CDR3 consists of 14 residues. CDR1 and CDR2 (germline): MNHEY, SMNVEV (reference sequence). V was clipped by 6 bases and J by 1 base; unmatched bases: 6. The CDR3 nucleotides read TGTGCCAGCAGAAAACCGGGACAGTCCTACGAGCAGTACTTC. As protein: CASRKPGQSYEQYF.

This clone has more than one count but fewer than ten. The rearrangement joins TRBV5-1 to TRBJ1-1; D unresolved. Germline V CDR1 and CDR2: SGHRS, YFSETQ. V lost 1 base and J 0 bases, leaving 7 bases between the germline ends. This CDR3 spans 14 amino acids. The CDR3 DNA is TGCGCCAGCAGCTTGTTGTACTTGAACACTGAAGCTTTCTTT. Amino acids: CASSLLYLNTEAFF.

This clone was picked up many times. The rearrangement links TRBV9 to TRBJ1-1, with TRBD1 matching 7 bases. Germline lookup yields CDR1 SGDLS and CDR2 YYNGEE. Trimming took 4 bases from V and 6 from J; bases not matched to a gene: 9. This CDR3 has 14 residues. CDR3 sequence: CASSPQGGGAEAFF. CDR3 bases: TGTGCCAGCAGCCCCCAGGGGGGAGGTGCTGAAGCTTTCTTT. Full variable domain (rest looked up from reference TRBV9 and TRBJ1-1): DSGVTQTPKHLITATGQRVTLRCSPRSGDLSVYWYQQSLDQGLQFLIQYYNGEERAKGNILERFSAQQFPDLHSELNLSSLELGDSALYFCASSPQGGGAEAFFGQGTRLTVV.

The chain recombines TRBV28 with TRBJ2-7; D remains ambiguous. Germline CDR1 is MDHEN and CDR2 is SYDVKM. The CDR3 is made up of 15 amino acids. Trimming pared 4 bases from V and 0 bases from J, leaving 13 bases between. Here the CDR3 reads CASSYLGGTSYEQYF. The CDR3 nucleotides read TGTGCCAGCAGTTATTTAGGCGGAACCTCCTACGAGCAGTACTTC.

This clone was seen only once. This chain links TRBV9 with TRBJ2-7, with D unclear. V gave up 0 bases and J gave up 5 bases, with 12 bases separating them. Germline V CDR1 and CDR2: SGDLS, YYNGEE. The CDR3 sequence is 14 residues long. The DNA for the CDR3 is TGTGCCAGCAGCGTAGCAGGCTGGTCGGACGAGCAGTACTTC. Residues: CASSVAGWSDEQYF.

This clone was counted once. V gene TRBV5-1 combines with J gene TRBJ2-1; 8 bases fit TRBD2. From germline, CDR1 is SGHRS and CDR2 YFSETQ. CDR3 size: 16 residues. With V trimmed by 0 bases and J by 4 bases, 6 bases remained unmatched. This chain's CDR3 is CASSLDSIAGYNEQFF. In nucleotides, the CDR3 is TGCGCCAGCAGCTTGGATTCTATAGCGGGGTACAATGAGCAGTTCTTC.

CDR3 amino acids: CASSPKSAYNEQFF. The CDR3 nucleotides are TGTGCCAGCAGCCCAAAGAGCGCATACAATGAGCAGTTCTTC. The rearrangement links TRBV6-5 to TRBJ2-1; D is unresolved. Trimming cost V 6 bases and J 4 bases, with 13 bases left between them. The CDR3 has 14 amino acids. Germline CDR1 MNHEY, CDR2 SVGAGI.

The chain recombines TRBV2 with TRBJ1-1; maybe TRBD1 (5 bases). The CDR3 is 11 residues long. V lost 7 bases to trimming and J lost 7 bases, with 10 bases between them. CDR1 and CDR2 from the germline V gene are SNHLY and FYNNEI. The CDR3 loop is CASTLRGEAFF. CDR3 bases: TGTGCCAGCACCCTAAGGGGTGAAGCTTTCTTT.

The V call is TRBV18, the J call TRBJ2-1; 7 bases align to TRBD2. The CDR3 is made up of 15 amino acids. The junction had 11 bases not matched to a gene; V was cut back by 2 bases and J by 10 bases. CDR1 KGHSH and CDR2 LQKENI come from the germline V gene. The CDR3 coding sequence is TGTGCCAGCTCACCAGGGGTAGCGGGTGCTATAGAGCAGTTCTTC. This codes for CASSPGVAGAIEQFF. The full variable domain, rest sourced from reference TRBV18 and TRBJ2-1, is NAGVMQNPRHLVRRRGQEARLRCSPMKGHSHVYWYRQLPEEGLKFMVYLQKENIIDESGMPKERFSAEFPKEGPSILRIQQVVRGDSAAYFCASSPGVAGAIEQFFGPGTRLTVL.

The V and J genes are TRBV6-1 and TRBJ2-7; the match to TRBD1 covers 7 bases. With V trimmed by 5 bases and J by 0 bases, 4 bases remained unmatched. CDR3 size: 14 residues. Germline CDR1 MNHNS, CDR2 SASEGT. In DNA, the CDR3 is TGTGCCAGCAGTACCAGGGACAGCTCCTACGAGCAGTACTTC. As protein: CASSTRDSSYEQYF.

The V call is TRBV7-6, the J call TRBJ2-1; no clear D gene. The CDR3 contains 14 residues. Trimming pared 1 base from V and 6 bases from J, leaving 10 bases between. Looked up from germline, CDR1 is SGHVS and CDR2 is FNYEAQ. Here the CDR3 DNA reads TGTGCCAGCAGCTTAGATTTACGGGTCAATGAGCAGTTCTTC. Translated, it gives CASSLDLRVNEQFF. The complete variable domain, with remaining parts taken from reference TRBV7-6 and TRBJ2-1, reads GAGVSQSPRYKVTKRGQDVALRCDPISGHVSLYWYRQALGQGPEFLTYFNYEAQQDKSGLPNDRFSAERPEGSISTLTIQRTEQRDSAMYRCASSLDLRVNEQFFGPGTRLTVL.

The rearrangement joins TRBV18 to TRBJ2-2, with 7 bases that match TRBD2. The CDR3 sequence is 15 residues long. CDR1 and CDR2 from the germline V gene are KGHSH and LQKENI. J gave up 5 bases and V 3 bases, and 6 bases lay outside the gene matches. The CDR3 loop is CASSPLTSSTGELFF. Here the CDR3 DNA reads TGTGCCAGCTCACCGCTGACTAGCAGTACCGGGGAGCTGTTTTTT.

This clone appeared a single time. This rearrangement joins TRBV15 to TRBJ2-7, with TRBD1 as a possible D gene (6 bases). The CDR3 covers 16 residues. Germline loops: CDR1 LNHNV, CDR2 YYDKDF (reference sequence). V lost 9 bases to trimming and J lost 7 bases, with 28 bases between them. The CDR3 DNA is TGTGCCACAAGCCCAGGGCTCACAGGGACCCGGAGGGAGCAGTACTTC. Translating gives CATSPGLTGTRREQYF.

The chain employs TRBV18 and TRBJ2-1; D may be TRBD2 (5 bases). The CDR3 totals 17 residues. Trimming took off 3 bases at V and 0 bases at J, with 15 bases between the two ends. Germline V gene data show CDR1 as KGHSH and CDR2 as LQKENI. CDR3 bases: TGTGCCAGCTCACCCCCGGAGGCGGGCAGCTCCTACAATGAGCAGTTCTTC. Its protein product is CASSPPEAGSSYNEQFF.